The present T cell receptor (beta chain) was sequenced within a study of blood T cell repertoires in COVID-19. Study details: Researchers got acute and convalescent COVID-19 samples from the United States, Italy and Spain. PBMCs, B-cell-depleted T cells, or T cells provided the cDNA or gDNA that made up the material.

Profiling relied on immunoSEQ multiplex PCR, and the TCRdb table lists in-frame clones only, not all of them. The sample lists fewer than 350,000 clones, roughly 80% occurring once. Trimming pared 3 bases from V and 5 bases from J, leaving 8 bases between. From germline, CDR1 is SGHDN and CDR2 FVKESK. This CDR3 has 14 amino acids. The sequencing sample was made of peripheral blood. This TCR was recovered from a woman between 45 and 65 years old with active or convalescent COVID-19. The chain employs TRBV14 and TRBJ2-6; D is perhaps TRBD1 (5 bases). CDR3 residues: CASSQAGRANVLTF. In nucleotides, the CDR3 is TGTGCCAGCAGCCAGGCAGGGAGGGCCAACGTCCTGACTTTC. Together with reference TRBV14 and TRBJ2-6, the CDR3 gives the full variable domain: EAGVTQFPSHSVIEKGQTVTLRCDPISGHDNLYWYRRVMGKEIKFLLHFVKESKQDESGMPNNRFLAERTGGTYSTLKVQPAELEDSGVYFCASSQAGRANVLTFGAGSRLTVL.